Listed here is a single TCR beta chain. Antigen specificity is unknown. PCR involved 60 Vbeta and 13 Jbeta primers. Only in-frame clones appear in the TCRdb table, and some are missing; sequencing was by immunoSEQ multiplex PCR. The sample has around 130,000 clones; approximately 85% are singletons. At the time of sampling, donors were nominally healthy, though unrecorded immune exposures were likely. This specimen comes from a study of cytomegalovirus exposure and HLA in healthy donors. Study-wide background: Approximately 190 million T cells yielded 120 million or so unique TCR beta sequences, as an earlier analysis found.

Study results and caveats: Among TCR sequences, most were rare, though some public TCRs appeared in many donors. The classifier, whose performance was assessed in both the original and validation cohorts, reportedly diagnosed cytomegalovirus status with high specificity and sensitivity.

The sequenced sample was PBMCs. The TCR was taken from a boy aged 5-17 years in good health and CMV-seronegative.

The CDR3 nucleotides read TGTGCCAGCAGTGAAGCGCGGGGGCTAGAAGCTTTCTTT. Translation gives CASSEARGLEAFF. The V gene is TRBV2, the J gene TRBJ1-1; a weak D match, TRBD1 (6 bases). The germline gives CDR1 SNHLY, CDR2 FYNNEI. The CDR3 has 13 residues. V was shortened by 0 bases and J by 8 bases, with 10 bases between the two germline ends.